This TCR beta chain was captured by sequencing in a study of cytomegalovirus exposure and HLA in healthy donors. Study-level findings and limits: Certain indistinguishable V segments, among them TRBV6-2 and TRBV6-3, were excluded. A later analysis appeared to link common viral pathogens to several of the most significant clusters.

The junction had 9 bases not matched to a gene; V was cut back by 0 bases and J by 8 bases. The CDR3 has 16 amino acids. Germline lookup yields CDR1 GTSNPN and CDR2 SVGIG (reference sequence). The PCR ran on 60 Vbeta and 13 Jbeta primers. In the source study's methods: About 83 million unique TCR beta chains, roughly 11 million shared, were counted in a later analysis. Clones were sequenced by immunoSEQ multiplex PCR, and TCRdb holds only the in-frame ones, with some missing. The D gene and trimming were derived from the DNA, and the V and J assignments and clone size from that table. The sample lists tens of thousands of clones, approximately 71% occurring once. This clone was counted once. Its target is unknown.

The sequencing sample was made of PBMCs. The chain recombines TRBV30 with TRBJ1-6, with 8 nucleotides matching TRBD1. The TCR was taken from a man in his forties in good health and CMV-seropositive. The CDR3 DNA follows: TGTGCCTGGAGTGTTTTCAGGGGGCTAGGGGATTCACCCCTCCACTTT. Translation gives CAWSVFRGLGDSPLHF.